This T cell receptor beta chain was sequenced in a study of blood T cells in healthy people across ages. Overall study results and limits: As age increased, TCR beta diversity per million T cells fell in a roughly linear fashion.

Of note for this clonotype: Its antigen is not identified.

The second PCR ran roughly 6 to 11 cycles with a sample-barcoded 5' primer and J-beta primers. TCRdb redid the calling of the 5' RACE reads with MiXCR, one entry per CDR3 protein. The sample has roughly 1 million distinct CDR3 sequences, around 27% seen once. V was cut by 8 bases and J by 3 bases, with 17 bases left in between. The CDR3 totals 14 residues. Germline values: CDR1 MNHEY, CDR2 SVGEGT. These data also featured in a second study, about T cells of mothers and their children. Per that paper: For cDNA synthesis, the complete extracted RNA was used (roughly 1.5 ug per 15 ul). Each child contributed approximately 3 million TCR beta CDR3 reads, while each mother contributed over 9.5 million. Slightly higher overlap, not significant, was seen in related mother-child pairs than in unrelated pairs.

The chain combines TRBV6-2 or TRBV6-3 with TRBJ2-7, with D possibly matching TRBD1 (6 bases). The specimen sequenced was blood. The TCR originated in a girl aged 2 to 9 in good health. DNA for the CDR3: TGTGCCAGCCAGGGGCTAGAGAGTTTCTACGAGCAGTACTTC. Its protein is CASQGLESFYEQYF.